The next 22 T cell receptor beta chains were all read from a single sample in a study of shared T cell receptors in the human thymus. TCRdb's copy holds only in-frame clones and misses some; the assay was immunoSEQ multiplex PCR. The sample has hundreds of thousands of clones, approximately 88% seen once. Another study also made use of these data, one on human thymus T cells.

The sample was thymocytes. The origin of the receptors is a boy under three years old with a congenital heart defect.

This chain links TRBV18 with TRBJ2-1; D ambiguous. CDR3 size: 16 residues. V lost 5 bases and J lost 0, with 14 bases in between. CDR1 KGHSH and CDR2 LQKENI come from the germline V gene. CDR3: CASSTTKTSSYNEQFF. Written as DNA, the CDR3 is TGTGCCAGCTCAACTACCAAAACCAGCTCCTACAATGAGCAGTTCTTC.

The chain uses TRBV4-2 and TRBJ2-5; D is uncertain. CDR1 is LGHNA, CDR2 YNFKEQ, per germline. V lost 0 bases and J 2 bases, leaving 10 bases between the germline ends. The CDR3 has 15 amino acids. The CDR3 reads CASSQDGAEQETQYF. DNA for the CDR3: TGTGCCAGCAGCCAAGATGGCGCGGAACAAGAGACCCAGTACTTC.

This clone showed up just a few times. The chain carries TRBV19 and TRBJ1-4, with D maybe TRBD1 (5 bases). The germline V and J ends were trimmed by 6 bases and 5 bases, with 19 bases remaining between them. The CDR3 runs to 16 residues. Germline lookup yields CDR1 LNHDA and CDR2 SQIVND (reference sequence). The CDR3 here is CASRTLQDGRNEKLFF. DNA of the CDR3: TGTGCCAGTAGGACCCTACAGGACGGACGGAATGAAAAACTGTTTTTT.

This clone showed up just once. The V gene is TRBV28, the J gene TRBJ2-1, with TRBD2 matching 7 bases. The CDR3 has 16 residues. V lost 0 bases to trimming and J lost 5 bases; unmatched junction nucleotides: 7. Germline values: CDR1 MDHEN, CDR2 SYDVKM. The CDR3 DNA sequence: TGTGCCAGCAGTTTATGCTGGAGCGGGGAAAACAATGAGCAGTTCTTC. It specifies CASSLCWSGENNEQFF.

The chain employs TRBV6-5 and TRBJ2-5; 11 bases line up with TRBD2. The CDR3 runs to 16 residues. Per germline, CDR1 MNHEY and CDR2 SVGAGI. Trimming took 0 bases from V and 5 from J; bases not matched to a gene: 5. CDR3 sequence reads: CASSYSGLAGGETQYF. CDR3 nucleotides: TGTGCCAGCAGTTACTCCGGACTAGCGGGCGGGGAGACCCAGTACTTC.

J is TRBJ2-7 and V is TRBV2; TRBD2 aligns across 7 bases. With 3 bases clipped from V and 4 bases from J, the junction kept 15 bases outside the gene matches. This CDR3 region has 17 residues. Germline V gene lookup returns CDR1 SNHLY and CDR2 FYNNEI. CDR3 in amino acids: CASSEGKTSPLSYEQYF. The CDR3 DNA reads as TGTGCCAGCAGTGAGGGGAAGACTAGCCCCCTTTCATACGAGCAGTACTTC. Using reference TRBV2 and TRBJ2-7 for the parts outside the CDR3, the full variable domain is EPEVTQTPSHQVTQMGQEVILRCVPISNHLYFYWYRQILGQKVEFLVSFYNNEISEKSEIFDDQFSVERPDGSNFTLKIRSTKLEDSAMYFCASSEGKTSPLSYEQYFGPGTRLTVT.

This chain links TRBV4-3 with TRBJ2-5; TRBD2 matches at 15 bases. The ends lost 3 bases at V and 5 bases at J; junction bases unmatched: 4. The CDR3 length is 16 residues. Germline V lookup: CDR1 LGHNA, CDR2 YSLEER. Here the CDR3 DNA reads TGCGCCAGCAGCCACGCGGGACTAGCGGGAGGCGAGACCCAGTACTTC. Residues: CASSHAGLAGGETQYF.

The chain couples TRBV5-6 to TRBJ2-1; 8 nucleotides match TRBD2. V dropped 4 bases and J dropped 11; count of bases not matched to a gene: 5. The CDR3 length is 12 residues. Germline CDR1 reads SGHDT; CDR2 reads YYEEEE. The CDR3 nucleotides read TGTGCCAGCAGCATTAGCGGGGCCAAGCAGTTCTTC. It is translated as CASSISGAKQFF.

V and J are TRBV14 and TRBJ2-3, with 8 bases lining up with TRBD2. This CDR3 has 21 residues. Germline V CDR1 and CDR2: SGHDN, FVKESK. With V trimmed by 0 bases and J by 3 bases, 20 bases remained unmatched. CDR3 bases: TGTGCCAGCAGCCAAGATGGAACACCCCTCGGGGAGCGGGAGAAAACAGATACGCAGTATTTT. Its translation: CASSQDGTPLGEREKTDTQYF.

The chain uses TRBV15 and TRBJ1-1; D might be TRBD1 (5 bases). This CDR3 has 14 amino acids. Germline assignment: CDR1 LNHNV and CDR2 YYDKDF (reference sequence). With 2 bases removed from V and 7 bases from J, the gap between germline ends came to 14 bases. As DNA, the CDR3 is TGTGCCACCAGCAGATTCAGGGAGGATGGTGAAGCTTTCTTT. Translated, it gives CATSRFREDGEAFF.

This chain connects TRBV4-3 to TRBJ2-2; TRBD2 aligns across 7 bases. The CDR3 covers 17 residues. V shed 1 base and J 4 bases; nucleotides not matched to a gene: 9. The germline V gene has CDR1 LGHNA and CDR2 YSLEER. CDR3 nucleotide sequence: TGCGCCAGCAGCCAAGGGGGAGGGCTACGTCTCACCGGGGAGCTGTTTTTT. Amino acids: CASSQGGGLRLTGELFF.

The rearrangement joins TRBV15 to TRBJ2-1; 10 bases line up with TRBD1. Germline-derived CDR1 and CDR2 are LNHNV and YYDKDF (reference sequence). V lost 4 bases, J lost 10 bases, and 28 bases stayed unmatched. CDR3 size: 21 residues. Here the CDR3 DNA reads TGTGCCACCAGCATCACCCTCGACAGGGGGCTCCAGTGGGAGCGAGCGGACGAGCAGTTCTTC. Translated: CATSITLDRGLQWERADEQFF.

There are a few counts of this clone. The V gene is TRBV27, the J gene TRBJ2-1, with a tentative D call TRBD1 (5 bases). The V gene lost 2 bases and the J gene lost 9 bases, with 5 bases spanning the gap. Germline CDR1 and CDR2: MNHEY and SMNVEV (reference sequence). The CDR3 has 11 residues. CDR3 coding DNA: TGTGCCAGCAGTTTAAGGGGTGAGCAGTTCTTC. It translates to CASSLRGEQFF.

This chain's CDR3 is CASSLVRGPRNEQFF. For the CDR3, the DNA is TGCGCCAGCAGCTTGGTGCGGGGGCCGCGGAATGAGCAGTTCTTC. The rearrangement links TRBV5-1 to TRBJ2-1; D is possibly TRBD2 (7 bases). This CDR3 is 15 amino acids long. Trimming left V 0 bases short and J 7 bases short, with 14 bases between. CDR1 and CDR2 from the germline V gene are SGHRS and YFSETQ.

The rearrangement uses TRBV27 and TRBJ2-4; TRBD2 matches at 8 bases. Unmatched junction bases numbered 14, after V lost 6 bases and J lost 4 bases. CDR1 is MNHEY and CDR2 is SMNVEV in the germline V gene (reference sequence). The CDR3 consists of 17 residues. CDR3 sequence reads: CASSPIPARGGKNIQYF. As DNA, the CDR3 is TGTGCCAGCAGCCCAATCCCCGCCCGGGGGGGGAAAAACATTCAGTACTTC.

This chain links TRBV11-2 with TRBJ2-7; 12 nucleotides line up with TRBD1. The junction had 20 bases not matched to a gene; V was cut back by 5 bases and J by 9 bases. There are 18 residues in the CDR3. Germline CDR1 is SGHAT and CDR2 is FQNNGV. CDR3 amino acids: CASSPRDRGRKRTTRQYF. In DNA, the CDR3 is TGTGCCAGCAGCCCCCGGGACAGGGGGCGGAAAAGGACAACCAGGCAGTACTTC.

A single count supports this clone. The V call is TRBV27, the J call TRBJ1-5; TRBD1 matches 10 bases. The length of the CDR3 is 18 residues. The trim removed 5 bases at V and 3 bases at J, leaving 13 bases unmatched. The germline V gene has CDR1 MNHEY and CDR2 SMNVEV (reference sequence). The CDR3 protein is CASSPWVGGTGDNQPQHF. The DNA for the CDR3 is TGTGCCAGCAGTCCCTGGGTGGGGGGGACAGGGGACAATCAGCCCCAGCATTTT.

This clone was seen just once. The V call is TRBV25-1, the J call TRBJ2-1, with 14 bases that match TRBD2. Germline loops: CDR1 MGHDK, CDR2 SYGVNS. The CDR3 is 16 amino acids. J gave up 8 bases and V 6 bases, and 9 bases lay outside the gene matches. The CDR3 region is CASSLRGTSGSYEQFF. The CDR3 bases are TGTGCCAGCAGCCTAAGGGGGACTAGCGGGAGCTATGAGCAGTTCTTC.

This clone came up a few times. The genes are TRBV25-1 and TRBJ2-1, with 12 nucleotides matching TRBD2. The ends lost 5 bases at V and 10 bases at J; junction bases unmatched: 12. The CDR3 is made up of 16 amino acids. Germline assignment: CDR1 MGHDK and CDR2 SYGVNS. CDR3 in amino acids: CASSTLAGGPRVEQFF. Written as DNA, the CDR3 is TGTGCCAGCAGTACCCTAGCGGGAGGGCCGAGAGTAGAGCAGTTCTTC.

The chain has TRBV15 and TRBJ1-4; D may be TRBD1 (5 bases). The CDR3 has 17 amino acids. V lost 0 bases and J lost 2, with 13 bases in between. Germline CDR1 is LNHNV and CDR2 is YYDKDF (reference sequence). The CDR3 region is CATSRDIRGTTNEKLFF. In DNA, the CDR3 is TGTGCCACCAGCAGAGATATAAGGGGAACTACTAATGAAAAACTGTTTTTT.

This clone occurred once. The chain is built from TRBV6-6 and TRBJ2-7; D perhaps matches TRBD2 (6 bases). The V end lost 1 base, the J end lost 2 bases, and 12 bases lay between the germline ends. The CDR3 runs 15 residues. Germline V gene data show CDR1 as MNHNY and CDR2 as SVGAGI (reference sequence). CDR3 region: CASSYWAGRTYEQYF. The CDR3 DNA follows: TGTGCCAGCAGTTACTGGGCGGGAAGGACCTACGAGCAGTACTTC.

The gene calls are TRBV11-2 and TRBJ2-3, with 9 bases fitting TRBD2. Germline V CDR1 and CDR2: SGHAT, FQNNGV. This CDR3 is 15 amino acids long. J was trimmed by 6 bases and V by 3 bases; bases with no gene match: 7. The CDR3 DNA follows: TGTGCCAGCAGCTTGGTAGCGGGGGCCCCTGATACGCAGTATTTT. The encoded protein is CASSLVAGAPDTQYF.